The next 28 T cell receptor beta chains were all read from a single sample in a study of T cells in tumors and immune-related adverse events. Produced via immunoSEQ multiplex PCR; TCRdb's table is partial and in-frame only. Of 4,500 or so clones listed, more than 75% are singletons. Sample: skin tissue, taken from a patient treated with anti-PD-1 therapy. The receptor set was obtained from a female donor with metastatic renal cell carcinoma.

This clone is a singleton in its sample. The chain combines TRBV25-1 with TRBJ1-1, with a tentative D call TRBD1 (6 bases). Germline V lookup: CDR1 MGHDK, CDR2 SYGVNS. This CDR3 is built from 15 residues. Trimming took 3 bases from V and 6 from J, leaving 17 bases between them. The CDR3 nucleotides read TGTGCCAGCAGTGATCGACAGGCAAGGGCGGCTGAAGCTTTCTTT. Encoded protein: CASSDRQARAAEAFF.

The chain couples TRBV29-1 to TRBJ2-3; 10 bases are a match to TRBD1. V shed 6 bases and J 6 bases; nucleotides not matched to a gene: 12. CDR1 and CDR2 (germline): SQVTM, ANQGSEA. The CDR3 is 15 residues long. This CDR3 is CSVKSGTGAADTQYF. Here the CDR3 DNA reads TGCAGCGTGAAATCCGGGACAGGGGCCGCGGATACGCAGTATTTT.

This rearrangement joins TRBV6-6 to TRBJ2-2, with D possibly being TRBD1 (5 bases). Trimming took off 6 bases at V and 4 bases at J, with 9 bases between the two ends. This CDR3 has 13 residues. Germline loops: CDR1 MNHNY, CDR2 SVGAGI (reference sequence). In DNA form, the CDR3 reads TGTGCCAGCAGCTCAGGGATCACCGGGGAGCTGTTTTTT. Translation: CASSSGITGELFF.

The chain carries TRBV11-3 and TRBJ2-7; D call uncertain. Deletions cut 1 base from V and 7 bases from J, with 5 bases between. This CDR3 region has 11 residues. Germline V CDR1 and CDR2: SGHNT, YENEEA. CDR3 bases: TGTGCCAGCAGCTTAGGGGTGGAGCAGTACTTC. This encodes CASSLGVEQYF.

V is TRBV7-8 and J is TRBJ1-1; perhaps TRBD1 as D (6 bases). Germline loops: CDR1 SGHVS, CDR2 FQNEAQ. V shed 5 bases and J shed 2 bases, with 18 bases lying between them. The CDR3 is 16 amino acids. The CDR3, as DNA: TGTGCCAGCAGCGCTTACAGGGTTGGGTGTAACACTGAAGCTTTCTTT. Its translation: CASSAYRVGCNTEAFF. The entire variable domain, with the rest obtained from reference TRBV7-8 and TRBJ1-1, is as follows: GAGVSQSPRYKVAKRGQDVALRCDPISGHVSLFWYQQALGQGPEFLTYFQNEAQLDKSGLPSDRFFAERPEGSVSTLKIQRTQQEDSAVYLCASSAYRVGCNTEAFFGQGTRLTVV.

In DNA form, the CDR3 reads TGCGCCAGCAGTGAGTCCGGCATAAACTGGGGTAGCACAGATACGCAGTATTTT. Amino acids: CASSESGINWGSTDTQYF. This chain uses TRBV10-1 with TRBJ2-3; D is uncertain. There are 18 residues in the CDR3. Germline CDR1 and CDR2: WNHNN and SYGVQD (reference sequence). Trimming shortened V by 0 bases and J by 0 bases, and 16 bases separated the two germline ends.

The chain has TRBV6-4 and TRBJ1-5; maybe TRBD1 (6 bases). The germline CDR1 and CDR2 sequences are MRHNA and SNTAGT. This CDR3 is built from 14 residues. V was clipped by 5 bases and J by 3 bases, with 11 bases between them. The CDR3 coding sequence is TGTGCCAGCAGTTACTGGGGGCCCAATCAGCCCCAGCATTTT. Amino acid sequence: CASSYWGPNQPQHF.

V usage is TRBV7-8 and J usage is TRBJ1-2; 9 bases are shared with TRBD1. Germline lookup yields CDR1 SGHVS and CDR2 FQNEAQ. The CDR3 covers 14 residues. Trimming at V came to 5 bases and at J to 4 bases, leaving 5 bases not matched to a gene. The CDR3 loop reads CASSPRTGVYGYTF. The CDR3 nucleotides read TGTGCCAGCAGCCCCAGGACAGGGGTCTATGGCTACACCTTC.

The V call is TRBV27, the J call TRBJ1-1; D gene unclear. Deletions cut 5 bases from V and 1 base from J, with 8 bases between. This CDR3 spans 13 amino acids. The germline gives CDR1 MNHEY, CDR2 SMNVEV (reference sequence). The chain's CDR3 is CASSIGSNTEAFF. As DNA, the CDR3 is TGTGCCAGCAGTATAGGATCGAACACTGAAGCTTTCTTT.

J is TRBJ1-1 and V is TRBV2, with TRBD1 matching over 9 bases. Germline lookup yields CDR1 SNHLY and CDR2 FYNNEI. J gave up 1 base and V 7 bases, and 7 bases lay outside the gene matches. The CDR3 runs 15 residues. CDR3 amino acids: CASKIGGQGNTEAFF. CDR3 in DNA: TGTGCCAGCAAAATTGGGGGACAGGGGAACACTGAAGCTTTCTTT.

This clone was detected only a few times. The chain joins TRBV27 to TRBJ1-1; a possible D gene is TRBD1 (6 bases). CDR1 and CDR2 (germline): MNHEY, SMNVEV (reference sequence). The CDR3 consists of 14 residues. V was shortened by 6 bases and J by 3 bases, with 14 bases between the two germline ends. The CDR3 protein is CASRPIGGYTEAFF. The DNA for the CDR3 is TGTGCCAGCAGGCCGATAGGGGGGTACACTGAAGCTTTCTTT.

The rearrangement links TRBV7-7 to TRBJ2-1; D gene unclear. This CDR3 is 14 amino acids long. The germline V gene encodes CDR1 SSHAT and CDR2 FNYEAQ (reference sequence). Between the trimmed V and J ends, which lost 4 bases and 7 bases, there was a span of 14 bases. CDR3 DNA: TGTGCCAGCAGCTACGACCGATGGGCAAATGAGCAGTTCTTC. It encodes CASSYDRWANEQFF. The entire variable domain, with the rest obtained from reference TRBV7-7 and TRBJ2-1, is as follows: GAGVSQSPRYKVTKRGQDVTLRCDPISSHATLYWYQQALGQGPEFLTYFNYEAQPDKSGLPSDRFSAERPEGSISTLTIQRTEQRDSAMYRCASSYDRWANEQFFGPGTRLTVL.

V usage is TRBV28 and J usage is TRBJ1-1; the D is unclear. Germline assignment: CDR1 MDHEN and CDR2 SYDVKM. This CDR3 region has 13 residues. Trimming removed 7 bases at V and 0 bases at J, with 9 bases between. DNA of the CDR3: TGTGCCAGCAAGGGAGTTATGAACACTGAAGCTTTCTTT. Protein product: CASKGVMNTEAFF. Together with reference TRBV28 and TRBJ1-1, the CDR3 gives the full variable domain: DVKVTQSSRYLVKRTGEKVFLECVQDMDHENMFWYRQDPGLGLRLIYFSYDVKMKEKGDIPEGYSVSREKKERFSLILESASTNQTSMYLCASKGVMNTEAFFGQGTRLTVV.

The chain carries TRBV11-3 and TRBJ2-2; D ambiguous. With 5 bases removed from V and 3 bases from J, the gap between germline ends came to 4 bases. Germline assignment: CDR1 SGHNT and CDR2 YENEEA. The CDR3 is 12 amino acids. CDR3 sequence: CASSPHTGELFF. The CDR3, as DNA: TGTGCCAGCAGCCCACACACCGGGGAGCTGTTTTTT.

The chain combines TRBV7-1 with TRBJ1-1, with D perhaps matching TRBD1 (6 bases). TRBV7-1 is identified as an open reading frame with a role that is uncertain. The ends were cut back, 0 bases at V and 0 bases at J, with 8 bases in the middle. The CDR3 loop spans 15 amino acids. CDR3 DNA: TGTGCCAGCAGCTCAGCGGGACACCTGAACACTGAAGCTTTCTTT. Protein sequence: CASSSAGHLNTEAFF.

CDR3 region: CASSHRVGRAEQYF. Here the CDR3 DNA reads TGTGCCAGCAGCCATAGGGTGGGGAGGGCCGAGCAGTACTTC. The chain uses TRBV5-4 and TRBJ2-7, with 7 bases lining up with TRBD2. With V trimmed by 4 bases and J by 6 bases, 10 bases remained unmatched. The germline V gene has CDR1 SGHNT and CDR2 YYREEE (reference sequence). CDR3 length equals 14 residues.

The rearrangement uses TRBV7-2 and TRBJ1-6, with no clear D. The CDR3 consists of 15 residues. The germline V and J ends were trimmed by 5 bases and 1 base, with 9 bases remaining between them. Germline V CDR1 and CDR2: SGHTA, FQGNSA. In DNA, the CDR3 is TGTGCCAGCAGCCCCTTTTGGTCCTATAATTCACCCCTCCACTTT. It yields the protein CASSPFWSYNSPLHF.

The CDR3 sequence is CASSIEFRSGNTIYF. In DNA form, the CDR3 reads TGTGCCAGTAGTATTGAGTTTCGCTCTGGAAACACCATATATTTT. The V gene is TRBV19, the J gene TRBJ1-3, with D unclear. Trimming removed 3 bases from V and 0 bases from J, with 9 bases in between. CDR3 length: 15 amino acids. Per the germline V gene, CDR1 is LNHDA and CDR2 is SQIVND (reference sequence).

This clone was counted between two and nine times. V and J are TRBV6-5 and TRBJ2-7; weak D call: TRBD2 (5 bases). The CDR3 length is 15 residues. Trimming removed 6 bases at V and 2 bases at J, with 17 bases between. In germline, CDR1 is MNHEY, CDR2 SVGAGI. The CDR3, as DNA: TGTGCCAGCAGCCGCCCCGGGCTAGCCGCCTACGAGCAGTACTTC. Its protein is CASSRPGLAAYEQYF.

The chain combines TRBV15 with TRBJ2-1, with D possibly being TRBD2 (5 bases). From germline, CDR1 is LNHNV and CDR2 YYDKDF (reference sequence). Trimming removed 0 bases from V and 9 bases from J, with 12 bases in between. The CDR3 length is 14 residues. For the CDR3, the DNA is TGTGCCACCAGCAGAGATCGCGGGCATATTGAGCAGTTCTTC. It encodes CATSRDRGHIEQFF.

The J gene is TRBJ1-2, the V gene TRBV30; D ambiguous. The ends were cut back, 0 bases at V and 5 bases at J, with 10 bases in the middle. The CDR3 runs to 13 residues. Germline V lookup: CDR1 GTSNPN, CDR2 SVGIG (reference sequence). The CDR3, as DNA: TGTGCCTGGAGTGTACTTCAGGTATATGGCTACACCTTC. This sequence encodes CAWSVLQVYGYTF.

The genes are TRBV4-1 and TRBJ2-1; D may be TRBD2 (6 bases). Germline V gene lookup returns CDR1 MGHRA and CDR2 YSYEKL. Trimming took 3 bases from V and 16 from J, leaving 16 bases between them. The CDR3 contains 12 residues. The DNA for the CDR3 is TGCGCCAGCAGCCATGTGGCCGGGAGCAATTTCTTC. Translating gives CASSHVAGSNFF.

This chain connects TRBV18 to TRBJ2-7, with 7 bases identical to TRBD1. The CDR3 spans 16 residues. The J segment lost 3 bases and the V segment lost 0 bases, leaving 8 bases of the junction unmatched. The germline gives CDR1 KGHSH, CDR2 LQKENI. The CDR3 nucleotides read TGTGCCAGCTCACCACCGGTCGGACAGGAGTTCTACGAGCAGTACTTC. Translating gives CASSPPVGQEFYEQYF.

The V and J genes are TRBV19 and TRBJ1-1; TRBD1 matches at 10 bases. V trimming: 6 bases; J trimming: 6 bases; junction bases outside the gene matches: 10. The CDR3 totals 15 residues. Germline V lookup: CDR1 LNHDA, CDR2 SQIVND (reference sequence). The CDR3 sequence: CASRYQTGGASEAFF. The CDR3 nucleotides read TGTGCCAGTAGGTACCAGACAGGGGGCGCGTCTGAAGCTTTCTTT.

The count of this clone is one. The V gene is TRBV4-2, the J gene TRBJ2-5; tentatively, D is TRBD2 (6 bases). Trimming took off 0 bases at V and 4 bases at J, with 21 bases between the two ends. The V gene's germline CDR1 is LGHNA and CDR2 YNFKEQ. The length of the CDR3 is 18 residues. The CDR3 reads CASSQDQPGLAQGETQYF. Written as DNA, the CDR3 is TGTGCCAGCAGCCAAGATCAGCCGGGACTGGCCCAGGGAGAGACCCAGTACTTC.

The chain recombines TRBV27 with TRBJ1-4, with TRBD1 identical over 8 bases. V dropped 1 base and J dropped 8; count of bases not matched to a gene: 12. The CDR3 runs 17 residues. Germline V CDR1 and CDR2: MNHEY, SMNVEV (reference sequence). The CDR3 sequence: CASSLFRGGQGREKLFF. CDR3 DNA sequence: TGTGCCAGCAGTTTATTTCGTGGCGGACAGGGAAGAGAAAAACTGTTTTTT.

CDR3 loop: CASGTGVTGELFF. The CDR3 DNA sequence: TGTGCCTCGGGGACAGGGGTCACCGGGGAGCTGTTTTTT. The rearrangement joins TRBV10-3 to TRBJ2-2; TRBD1 matches 10 bases. The V and J ends lost 11 bases and 4 bases, in that order; junction bases with no gene match: 4. The germline gives CDR1 ENHRY, CDR2 SYGVKD. This CDR3 is 13 amino acids long.

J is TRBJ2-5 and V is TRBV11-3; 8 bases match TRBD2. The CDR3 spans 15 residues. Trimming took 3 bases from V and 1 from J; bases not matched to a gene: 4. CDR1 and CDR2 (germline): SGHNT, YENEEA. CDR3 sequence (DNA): TGTGCCAGCAGCTTCCGCGGGGGGATCCAAGAGACCCAGTACTTC. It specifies CASSFRGGIQETQYF.